The present T cell receptor (beta chain) was sequenced within a study of glioma-infiltrating T cells. Findings of the study overall: Tissue-blood divergence was below expectation in non-neoplastic patients, above in gliomas. Patients with low tissue-blood divergence carried a signature set of shared blood CDR3 motifs.

Germline V CDR1 and CDR2: MGHRA, YSYEKL. Trimming shortened V by 1 base and J by 8 bases, and 6 bases separated the two germline ends. The CDR3 is made up of 12 amino acids. A remark on this clonotype: Antigen unknown. One base away lies a much larger clone, so this may be a sequencing read error. The CDR3 end shows no conserved phenylalanine or tryptophan, and so a read error is likely.

The iRepertoire nested amplicon-rescue multiplex PCR amplified TCR alpha and beta CDR3s from RNA. TCRdb itself ran the multiplex PCR reads through MiXCR, one entry per CDR3 protein. The sample contains about 400,000 distinct CDR3 sequences, 41% of which appear only once. What was sequenced was glioma tissue, nonneoplastic brain tissue, or PBMCs (not recorded which). The receptor comes from a human donor with low-grade glioma or glioblastoma, undergoing nonglioma brain surgery, or in good health (not recorded which). This chain connects TRBV4-1 to TRBJ2-1; D is undetermined. Here the CDR3 DNA reads TGCGCCAGCAGCCAAGTCCAGGATGAGCAGTTCCTC. It yields the protein CASSQVQDEQFL.